The present entry profiles one T cell receptor beta chain with its context. V was trimmed by 2 bases and J by 5 bases, leaving 20 bases between them. The CDR3 has 17 amino acids. Germline assignment: CDR1 SGHTA and CDR2 FQGNSA. The data were obtained in a study of OX40 agonist ivuxolimab in advanced cancers. Study background: Patients receiving dose escalation had hepatocellular carcinoma, melanoma, renal cell or head and neck cancer. Prior anti-PD-1, anti-PD-L1 or anti-CTLA-4 therapy did not bar entry, and about 40% had some.

Method: immunoSEQ multiplex PCR; TCRdb's copy keeps in-frame clones and lacks some. The sample carries about 98,000 clones, 75% to 90% recorded once. The chain links TRBV7-2 to TRBJ2-3; TRBD2 is a possible D gene (6 bases). This sample comprised CD4+ or CD8+ T cells sorted from blood, obtained in a trial of the OX40 agonist ivuxolimab. The receptor was isolated from an adult with an advanced solid tumor such as melanoma, head and neck, liver or kidney cancer. The CDR3 DNA follows: TGTGCCAGCAGCTTAATCGGGAGTGGGAAGGTTGAAGATACGCAGTATTTT. It specifies CASSLIGSGKVEDTQYF. Based on the CDR3 plus reference TRBV7-2 and TRBJ2-3, the full variable domain is GAGVSQSPSNKVTEKGKDVELRCDPISGHTALYWYRQSLGQGLEFLIYFQGNSAPDKSGLPSDRFSAERTGGSVSTLTIQRTQQEDSAVYLCASSLIGSGKVEDTQYFGPGTRLTVL.